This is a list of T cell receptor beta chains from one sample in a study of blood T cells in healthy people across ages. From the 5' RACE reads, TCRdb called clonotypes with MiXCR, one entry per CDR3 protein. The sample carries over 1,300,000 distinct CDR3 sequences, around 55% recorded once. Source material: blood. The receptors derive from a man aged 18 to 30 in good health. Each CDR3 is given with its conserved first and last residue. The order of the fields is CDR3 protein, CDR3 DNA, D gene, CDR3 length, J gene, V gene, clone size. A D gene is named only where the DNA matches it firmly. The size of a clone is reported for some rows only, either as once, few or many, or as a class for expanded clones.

CASSPPDSGIQETQYF | TGTGCCAGCAGTCCCCCGGATAGCGGGATCCAAGAGACCCAGTACTTC | TRBD2 | 16 | TRBJ2-5 | TRBV28 | .
CASSQGPLIGTQYF | TGTGCCAGCAGCCAGGGACCGCTGATAGGGACCCAGTACTTC | . | 14 | TRBJ2-5 | TRBV3-1 | .
CASSLLGPSASNEQFF | TGTGCCAGCAGCTTGTTGGGCCCCTCGGCTTCCAATGAGCAGTTCTTC | . | 16 | TRBJ2-1 | TRBV11-2 | .
CASSLLGQQRSEGYTF | TGTGCCAGCAGCCTACTTGGACAGCAAAGATCTGAGGGCTACACCTTC | . | 16 | TRBJ1-2 | TRBV7-9 | few
CASSPPLGLADQETQYF | TGTGCCAGCAGCCCCCCCTTGGGACTGGCGGATCAAGAGACCCAGTACTTC | . | 17 | TRBJ2-5 | TRBV7-2 | .
CASSQVGGPSGELFF | TGCGCCAGCAGCCAAGTGGGCGGGCCCTCCGGGGAGCTGTTTTTT | . | 15 | TRBJ2-2 | TRBV4-1 | .
CASRLAGGPGDTQYF | TGTGCCAGCCGGCTAGCGGGAGGGCCTGGTGACACGCAGTATTTT | TRBD2 | 15 | TRBJ2-3 | TRBV27 | .
CASSLFCSSYEQYF | TGTGCCAGCAGCTTGTTTTGCAGCTCCTACGAGCAGTACTTC | . | 14 | TRBJ2-7 | TRBV7-7 | once
CASSWSWDSRGNTEAFF | TGTGCCAGCAGTTGGTCCTGGGACTCCCGGGGGAACACTGAAGCTTTCTTT | . | 17 | TRBJ1-1 | TRBV12-3/TRBV12-4 | once
CATSVNPRSNQPQHF | TGTGCCACCAGTGTCAATCCAAGAAGCAATCAGCCCCAGCATTTT | . | 15 | TRBJ1-5 | TRBV24-1 | few